The 16 T cell receptor beta chains presented below share a single source sample, sequenced in a study of cytomegalovirus exposure and HLA in healthy donors. The table came from immunoSEQ multiplex PCR; TCRdb's copy has only in-frame clones and leaves some out. The top ten clones hold around 0.65% of a sample with 90,000 to 120,000 clones, around 95% of them seen once. The sample was PBMCs. Every receptor here comes from a young woman in good health and CMV-seronegative.

The chain links TRBV4-2 to TRBJ2-7; the match to TRBD2 covers 7 bases. The CDR3 covers 14 residues. J gave up 2 bases and V 4 bases, and 5 bases lay outside the gene matches. Germline lookup yields CDR1 LGHNA and CDR2 YNFKEQ. CDR3 region: CASSPGLVTYEQYF. The CDR3 DNA sequence: TGTGCCAGCAGCCCTGGACTAGTCACCTACGAGCAGTACTTC.

The table lists this clone with many counts. The chain couples TRBV6-6 to TRBJ1-1; tentative D call: TRBD1 (5 bases). Trimming shortened V by 0 bases and J by 5 bases, and 10 bases separated the two germline ends. The CDR3 spans 14 residues. Germline V CDR1 and CDR2: MNHNY, SVGAGI (reference sequence). The CDR3 spells CASSYSSGGTEAFF. The CDR3 DNA is TGTGCCAGCAGTTACTCGAGCGGGGGGACTGAAGCTTTCTTT.

V and J are TRBV29-1 and TRBJ1-5, with 7 bases lining up with TRBD1. Germline V gives CDR1 SQVTM, CDR2 ANQGSEA. The junction had 28 bases not matched to a gene; V was cut back by 2 bases and J by 0 bases. This CDR3 spans 23 amino acids. CDR3 amino acids: CSVESLAKEEVQGRRNSNQPQHF. Here the CDR3 DNA reads TGCAGCGTTGAAAGTCTCGCCAAGGAGGAAGTACAGGGGCGTCGGAATAGCAATCAGCCCCAGCATTTT.

The CDR3 is CASSFPAGSEETQYF. DNA of the CDR3: TGTGCCAGCAGCTTCCCGGCGGGTTCGGAAGAGACCCAGTACTTC. This chain links TRBV5-6 with TRBJ2-5; a weak D match, TRBD2 (5 bases). V was cut by 2 bases and J by 3 bases, with 14 bases left in between. The CDR3 consists of 15 residues. The germline V gene encodes CDR1 SGHDT and CDR2 YYEEEE. Using reference TRBV5-6 and TRBJ2-5 for the parts outside the CDR3, the full variable domain is DAGVTQSPTHLIKTRGQQVTLRCSPKSGHDTVSWYQQALGQGPQFIFQYYEEEERQRGNFPDRFSGHQFPNYSSELNVNALLLGDSALYLCASSFPAGSEETQYFGPGTRLLVL.

This chain uses TRBV28 with TRBJ1-2, with unresolved D. CDR1 and CDR2 (germline): MDHEN, SYDVKM. The CDR3 runs to 15 residues. Trimming removed 3 bases from V and 7 bases from J, with 18 bases in between. The CDR3 DNA is TGTGCCAGCAGTTTTCTCGGAGGACGGAGAGTTGGCTACACCTTC. Translated, it gives CASSFLGGRRVGYTF.

This chain's CDR3 is CASSITGPDTQYF. In DNA form, the CDR3 reads TGTGCCAGTAGTATTACAGGGCCCGATACGCAGTATTTT. The chain employs TRBV19 and TRBJ2-3; D may be TRBD1 (6 bases). Trimming cost V 3 bases and J 6 bases, with 10 bases left between them. This CDR3 has 13 amino acids. Germline V lookup: CDR1 LNHDA, CDR2 SQIVND (reference sequence).

This sequence joins TRBV2 and TRBJ1-2; no reliable D call. Trimming stripped 6 bases from V and 4 bases from J, with 9 bases between. This CDR3 has 12 amino acids. CDR1 is SNHLY and CDR2 is FYNNEI in the germline V gene. CDR3 protein: CASSPQSYGYTF. In DNA form, the CDR3 reads TGTGCCAGCAGCCCACAGAGCTATGGCTACACCTTC. The variable domain in full, with the rest retrieved from reference TRBV2 and TRBJ1-2, is EPEVTQTPSHQVTQMGQEVILRCVPISNHLYFYWYRQILGQKVEFLVSFYNNEISEKSEIFDDQFSVERPDGSNFTLKIRSTKLEDSAMYFCASSPQSYGYTFGSGTRLTVV.

This rearrangement joins TRBV18 to TRBJ2-1, with a weak D call TRBD2 (5 bases). The CDR3 extends over 17 amino acids. Trimming removed 1 base from V and 5 bases from J, with 18 bases in between. Germline-derived CDR1 and CDR2 are KGHSH and LQKENI. As DNA, the CDR3 is TGTGCCAGCTCACCACTCGGGGTTTTGGCTCCTAACAATGAGCAGTTCTTC. As protein: CASSPLGVLAPNNEQFF.

This chain joins TRBV19 and TRBJ2-7, with TRBD1 matching over 8 bases. CDR1 and CDR2 from the germline V gene are LNHDA and SQIVND (reference sequence). The CDR3 loop spans 16 amino acids. Unmatched junction bases numbered 9, after V lost 4 bases and J lost 1 base. CDR3 nucleotide sequence: TGTGCCAGTAGTAGCACCGGGACAGGCCGTTCCTACGAGCAGTACTTC. Translated: CASSSTGTGRSYEQYF.

Only one count was recorded for this clone. The V and J genes are TRBV27 and TRBJ2-5; D possibly corresponds to TRBD2 (6 bases). CDR3 length: 13 residues. V lost 5 bases to trimming and J lost 5 bases, with 12 bases between them. The germline CDR1 and CDR2 sequences are MNHEY and SMNVEV (reference sequence). For the CDR3, the DNA is TGTGCCAGCAGTCCCGGGACTGAGGAGACCCAGTACTTC. Translation: CASSPGTEETQYF.

J is TRBJ1-1 and V is TRBV6-6; D is unclear. Trimming cost V 6 bases and J 3 bases, with 5 bases left between them. This CDR3 contains 11 residues. CDR1 and CDR2 from the germline V gene are MNHNY and SVGAGI (reference sequence). The CDR3, as DNA: TGTGCCAGCAGCTTTGACACTGAAGCTTTCTTT. Encoded protein: CASSFDTEAFF.

The chain employs TRBV5-6 and TRBJ1-1; D uncertain. Germline V gene lookup returns CDR1 SGHDT and CDR2 YYEEEE. The CDR3 sequence is 13 residues long. The V end was cut by 5 bases, the J end by 3 bases, with 11 bases between. The CDR3 here is CASSEESHTEAFF. CDR3 in DNA: TGTGCCAGCAGTGAGGAGTCTCACACTGAAGCTTTCTTT. Full variable domain (remainder filled in from reference TRBV5-6 and TRBJ1-1): DAGVTQSPTHLIKTRGQQVTLRCSPKSGHDTVSWYQQALGQGPQFIFQYYEEEERQRGNFPDRFSGHQFPNYSSELNVNALLLGDSALYLCASSEESHTEAFFGQGTRLTVV.

The rearrangement uses TRBV30 and TRBJ2-1; TRBD2 matches at 8 bases. The CDR3 is 14 residues long. The germline V gene has CDR1 GTSNPN and CDR2 SVGIG (reference sequence). Unmatched junction bases numbered 10, after V lost 2 bases and J lost 10 bases. The CDR3 here is CAWSNGGARGEQFF. CDR3 bases: TGTGCCTGGAGTAACGGGGGGGCCAGGGGAGAGCAGTTCTTC.

This chain links TRBV21-1 with TRBJ2-5; the table's D call TRBD2 went unverified against the DNA. TRBV21-1 is listed as a pseudogene. This CDR3 has 11 residues. This CDR3 reads CTRGPGETQYF. In DNA form, the CDR3 reads TGCACCCGCGGCCCGGGGGAGACCCAGTACTTC.

The chain joins TRBV6-1 to TRBJ2-7; D might be TRBD1 (5 bases). Germline V gives CDR1 MNHNS, CDR2 SASEGT. The CDR3 consists of 14 residues. V lost 1 base and J 2 bases, leaving 9 bases between the germline ends. CDR3 DNA sequence: TGTGCCAGCAGTGAAGGGACAAGTCCCTACGAGCAGTACTTC. Translation: CASSEGTSPYEQYF.

V and J are TRBV6-5 and TRBJ2-7; possible D gene TRBD2, 5 bases. Germline V CDR1 and CDR2: MNHEY, SVGAGI. V was clipped by 3 bases and J by 7 bases, with 19 bases between them. The CDR3 sequence is 15 residues long. The CDR3 reads CASSYRRRPREEQYF. CDR3 sequence (DNA): TGTGCCAGCAGTTATCGACGGAGGCCAAGAGAAGAGCAGTACTTC.